This entry concerns a single TCR beta chain. Source study methods: Reference gene primer amplification gave estimated nucleated cell counts. TCRdb keeps only in-frame clones here, not all; method: immunoSEQ multiplex PCR. The V and J calls and clone size are taken from that table; D and trimming were inferred from the DNA. The sample gives 200,000 to 300,000 clones, 87% of which show up once; around 2.6% is in the top ten. This record belongs to a study of blood T cell repertoires in COVID-19. Recruits, aged roughly 18 to 89 years, lived in 24 US areas. Assignments of participants to cohorts depended upon their own reported clinical history. There are 18 residues in the CDR3. V dropped 3 bases and J dropped 0; count of bases not matched to a gene: 14. From germline, CDR1 is DFQATT and CDR2 SNEGSKA (reference sequence).

This chain links TRBV20-1 with TRBJ2-1; 7 bases match TRBD2. The clonotype originates from a woman aged 25-40 years with acute COVID-19. Sequencing was performed on PBMCs or T cells enriched from blood (not recorded which). The CDR3: CSASRASGGPSSYNEQFF. The DNA for the CDR3 is TGCAGTGCTAGTCGGGCTAGCGGCGGACCGAGCTCCTACAATGAGCAGTTCTTC.